These 21 T cell receptor beta chains originate from one sample sequenced in a study of CD8 T cells in ankylosing spondylitis. TCRdb re-analysed the 5' RACE reads in MiXCR, keeping a single row per CDR3 protein. The repertoire consists of some 150,000 distinct CDR3 sequences, with around 10% occurring once and the leading ten covering around 4.3%. The sequenced sample was blood, either unsorted or a sorted T cell fraction (not recorded which). These receptors all come from a female donor with ankylosing spondylitis or in good health (not recorded which).

There are many counts of this clonotype. V is TRBV2 and J is TRBJ1-2; D is perhaps TRBD1 (6 bases). Trimming removed 4 bases at V and 4 bases at J, with 10 bases between. Germline V gives CDR1 SNHLY, CDR2 FYNNEI. The CDR3 has 13 amino acids. As DNA, the CDR3 is TGTGCCAGCAGTGCAGAGGACAGCTATGGCTACACCTTC. As protein: CASSAEDSYGYTF.

For this clonotype: Just one base apart from a much larger clone, this may be a read error. This chain joins TRBV6-2 or TRBV6-3 and TRBJ2-3, with 7 bases identical to TRBD2. The CDR3 loop spans 16 amino acids. The germline CDR1 and CDR2 sequences are MNHEY and SVGEGT. This CDR3 reads CAGSYARAGRTDTQYF. DNA for the CDR3: TGTGCCGGCAGTTACGCGAGAGCGGGACGCACAGATACGCAGTATTTT.

This clonotype was counted ten times or more. This chain links TRBV7-9 with TRBJ2-1; TRBD2 might be the D (5 bases). V lost 8 bases to trimming and J lost 6 bases, with 11 bases between them. The germline CDR1 and CDR2 sequences are SEHNR and FQNEAQ (reference sequence). This CDR3 comprises 12 residues. The CDR3 protein is CASSYSANEQFF. The DNA for the CDR3 is TGTGCCAGCTCCTATAGCGCCAATGAGCAGTTCTTC. Looking up the rest from reference TRBV7-9 and TRBJ2-1 gives the full variable domain: DTGVSQNPRHKITKRGQNVTFRCDPISEHNRLYWYRQTLGQGPEFLTYFQNEAQLEKSRLLSDRFSAERPKGSFSTLEIQRTEQGDSAMYLCASSYSANEQFFGPGTRLTVL.

There are many counts of this clonotype. The rearrangement links TRBV6-2 or TRBV6-3 to TRBJ2-3; 13 nucleotides align to TRBD2. The CDR3 covers 15 residues. The trim removed 5 bases at V and 4 bases at J, leaving 3 bases unmatched. The germline V gene encodes CDR1 MNHEY and CDR2 SVGEGT. The CDR3 DNA is TGTGCCAGCAGTCTGGGACTAGCGGGGCCAGATACGCAGTATTTT. The encoded protein is CASSLGLAGPDTQYF.

This clonotype was detected ten times or more. The chain couples TRBV11-1 to TRBJ2-1; 12 nucleotides line up with TRBD2. CDR3 size: 18 residues. Germline V lookup: CDR1 SGHAT, CDR2 FQDESV (reference sequence). The ends lost 5 bases at V and 6 bases at J; junction bases unmatched: 14. The CDR3 nucleotides are TGTGCCAGCAGCCAAAACTATCTACTAGCGGGGGGCGTCAATGAGCAGTTCTTC. Amino acids: CASSQNYLLAGGVNEQFF.

This clonotype was counted ten times or more. The rearrangement links TRBV5-1 to TRBJ1-1; a weak D match, TRBD1 (5 bases). This CDR3 has 15 amino acids. Germline V gene data show CDR1 as SGHRS and CDR2 as YFSETQ. The V end lost 1 base, the J end lost 3 bases, and 13 bases lay between the germline ends. CDR3 protein: CASSLRGSIDTEAFF. CDR3 sequence (DNA): TGCGCCAGCAGCTTGAGGGGTTCGATTGACACTGAAGCTTTCTTT. The variable domain in full, completed from reference TRBV5-1 and TRBJ1-1, reads KAGVTQTPRYLIKTRGQQVTLSCSPISGHRSVSWYQQTPGQGLQFLFEYFSETQRNKGNFPGRFSGRQFSNSRSEMNVSTLELGDSALYLCASSLRGSIDTEAFFGQGTRLTVV.

This clonotype was picked up many times. The V and J genes are TRBV5-1 and TRBJ2-3; a possible D gene is TRBD2 (6 bases). Germline-derived CDR1 and CDR2 are SGHRS and YFSETQ. V was pared by 0 bases and J by 4 bases, with 18 bases between. The CDR3 length is 17 residues. CDR3 residues: CASSLVSGLPGPDTQYF. In nucleotides, the CDR3 is TGCGCCAGCAGCTTGGTATCGGGACTTCCAGGTCCAGATACGCAGTATTTT. Complete variable domain (other parts from reference TRBV5-1 and TRBJ2-3): KAGVTQTPRYLIKTRGQQVTLSCSPISGHRSVSWYQQTPGQGLQFLFEYFSETQRNKGNFPGRFSGRQFSNSRSEMNVSTLELGDSALYLCASSLVSGLPGPDTQYFGPGTRLTVL.

The chain uses TRBV5-1 and TRBJ1-5; D unclear. The germline V and J ends were trimmed by 0 bases and 3 bases, with 10 bases remaining between them. The CDR3 is 15 residues long. Germline V gives CDR1 SGHRS, CDR2 YFSETQ. CDR3 DNA sequence: TGCGCCAGCAGCTTGGCCGGGAACTACAATCAGCCCCAGCATTTT. This gives the protein CASSLAGNYNQPQHF.

The table lists this clonotype with many counts. The chain combines TRBV5-1 with TRBJ1-2; TRBD1 agrees at 8 bases. Germline CDR1 SGHRS, CDR2 YFSETQ. The CDR3 runs 14 residues. The V segment lost 0 bases and the J segment 4 bases; nucleotides outside the gene matches: 2. CDR3 DNA sequence: TGCGCCAGCAGCTTGGGAGACAGGGGCTATGGCTACACCTTC. Amino acid sequence: CASSLGDRGYGYTF. The whole variable domain, remainder taken from reference TRBV5-1 and TRBJ1-2, is KAGVTQTPRYLIKTRGQQVTLSCSPISGHRSVSWYQQTPGQGLQFLFEYFSETQRNKGNFPGRFSGRQFSNSRSEMNVSTLELGDSALYLCASSLGDRGYGYTFGSGTRLTVV.

The chain carries TRBV28 and TRBJ2-5; 11 bases align to TRBD1. Losses at the gene ends were 5 bases for V and 4 bases for J; bases not matched to a gene: 6. Germline CDR1 reads MDHEN; CDR2 reads SYDVKM. The CDR3 sequence is 15 residues long. In DNA, the CDR3 is TGTGCCAGCAGTCTGGGACAGGGGGGAGTAGAGACCCAGTACTTC. Its protein product is CASSLGQGGVETQYF.

On this clonotype itself: A much more abundant neighbour one base away suggests this may be a read error. V gene TRBV28 combines with J gene TRBJ2-3, with TRBD1 identical over 11 bases. V was pared by 8 bases and J by 3 bases, with 4 bases of the junction left unmatched. This CDR3 region has 14 residues. Germline CDR1 MDHEN, CDR2 SYDVKM. Written as DNA, the CDR3 is TGTGCCAGCCGGGACAGGGGGTGGACAGATACGCAGTATTTT. This sequence encodes CASRDRGWTDTQYF.

This clonotype was picked up many times. The chain recombines TRBV6-1 with TRBJ1-5, with D uncertain. This CDR3 is built from 15 residues. In germline, CDR1 is MNHNS, CDR2 SASEGT. Trimming removed 9 bases at V and 2 bases at J, with 17 bases between. For the CDR3, the DNA is TGTGCCAGTCAACCTACAGCTTTTGGCAATCAGCCCCAGCATTTT. This encodes CASQPTAFGNQPQHF.

This clonotype appeared a few times. V gene TRBV6-5 combines with J gene TRBJ1-2; the D is unclear. Trimming shortened V by 0 bases and J by 4 bases, and 15 bases separated the two germline ends. Germline V CDR1 and CDR2: MNHEY, SVGAGI. The CDR3 is 16 amino acids. The CDR3 here is CASSYSPRQAVYGYTF. The CDR3 coding sequence is TGTGCCAGCAGTTACTCTCCCCGGCAGGCCGTCTATGGCTACACCTTC.

This clonotype was seen ten or more times. This chain connects TRBV29-1 to TRBJ1-3, with no clear D. This CDR3 is built from 14 residues. Germline V gene sequence: CDR1 SQVTM, CDR2 ANQGSEA. V dropped 0 bases and J dropped 0 bases, with 6 bases sitting between them. CDR3 DNA: TGCAGCGTTGAAGACAGCATCTCTGGAAACACCATATATTTT. Residues: CSVEDSISGNTIYF.

This clonotype was counted many times. The rearrangement links TRBV20-1 to TRBJ1-3; 9 positions agree with TRBD1. The CDR3 covers 15 residues. Germline V lookup: CDR1 DFQATT, CDR2 SNEGSKA (reference sequence). V gave up 0 bases and J gave up 3 bases; unmatched junction bases: 3. CDR3 sequence (DNA): TGCAGTGCTAGAGATTCGGACAGGGGTGGAAACACCATATATTTT. It encodes CSARDSDRGGNTIYF.

This chain joins TRBV12-3 or TRBV12-4 and TRBJ2-2; no reliable D call. The V gene lost 5 bases and the J gene lost 5 bases, with 12 bases spanning the gap. This CDR3 is 14 amino acids long. CDR3 loop: CASSPRLATGELFF. CDR3 in DNA: TGTGCCAGCAGTCCCCGCTTGGCGACCGGGGAGCTGTTTTTT.

In this sample, this clonotype turned up many times. The rearrangement links TRBV7-9 to TRBJ2-5; tentatively, D is TRBD2 (6 bases). The CDR3 covers 13 residues. V lost 4 bases and J lost 1, with 7 bases in between. Germline CDR1 reads SEHNR; CDR2 reads FQNEAQ (reference sequence). The CDR3 DNA sequence: TGTGCCAGCAGCTCGACTAGCCAAGAGACCCAGTACTTC. Protein product: CASSSTSQETQYF.

This chain links TRBV18 with TRBJ2-7; 7 bases match TRBD1. CDR3 length equals 16 residues. V lost 4 bases to trimming and J lost 5 bases; unmatched junction nucleotides: 14. Germline assignment: CDR1 KGHSH and CDR2 LQKENI. The CDR3 here is CASSLRGQARTDEQYF. For the CDR3, the DNA is TGTGCCAGCTCACTCCGAGGACAGGCAAGGACCGACGAGCAGTACTTC.

This clonotype was counted many times. V and J are TRBV19 and TRBJ1-1; D is unclear. This CDR3 region has 13 residues. CDR1 and CDR2 (germline): LNHDA, SQIVND (reference sequence). With 7 bases removed from V and 0 bases from J, the gap between germline ends came to 9 bases. The CDR3 region is CASTPYMNTEAFF. The DNA of the CDR3 is TGTGCCAGTACTCCATACATGAACACTGAAGCTTTCTTT.

This clonotype was seen at least ten times. J is TRBJ2-3 and V is TRBV5-1, with D possibly TRBD2 on 6 matching bases. This CDR3 is built from 15 residues. Germline V gene lookup returns CDR1 SGHRS and CDR2 YFSETQ. V was shortened by 5 bases and J by 2 bases, with 15 bases between the two germline ends. CDR3 DNA sequence: TGCGCCAGCAGTCCGGCGGGACGCCACACAGATACGCAGTATTTT. This encodes CASSPAGRHTDTQYF.

The chain is built from TRBV27 and TRBJ1-5, with 12 bases aligning to TRBD1. This CDR3 is 17 amino acids long. Per germline, CDR1 MNHEY and CDR2 SMNVEV (reference sequence). J lost 9 bases, V lost 4 bases, and 13 bases had no gene match. Written as DNA, the CDR3 is TGTGCCAGCAGTTCCTCCGGGACAGGGGGCCTAGGTGTGCCCCAGCATTTT. Its protein product is CASSSSGTGGLGVPQHF.